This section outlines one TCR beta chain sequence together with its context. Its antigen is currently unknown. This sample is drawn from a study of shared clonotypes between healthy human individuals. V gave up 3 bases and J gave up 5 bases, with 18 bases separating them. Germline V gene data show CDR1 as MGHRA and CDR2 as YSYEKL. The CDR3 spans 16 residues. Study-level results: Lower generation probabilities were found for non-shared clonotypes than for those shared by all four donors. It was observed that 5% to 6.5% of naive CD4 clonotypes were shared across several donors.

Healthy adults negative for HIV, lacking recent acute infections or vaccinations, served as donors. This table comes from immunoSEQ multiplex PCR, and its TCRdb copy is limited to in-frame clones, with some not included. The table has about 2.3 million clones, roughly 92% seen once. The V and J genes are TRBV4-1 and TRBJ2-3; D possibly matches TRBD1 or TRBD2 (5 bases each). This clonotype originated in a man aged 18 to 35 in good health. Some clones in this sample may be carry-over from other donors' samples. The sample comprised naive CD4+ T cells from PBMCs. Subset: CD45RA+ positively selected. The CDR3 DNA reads TGCGCCAGCAGCCAGGGGGATAGGCGGTCCGGAGATACGCAGTATTTT. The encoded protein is CASSQGDRRSGDTQYF.